This T cell receptor (beta chain) originates from a study of blood T cell repertoires in COVID-19. Study-level background: The origin of the acute and convalescent COVID-19 samples was the United States, Italy and Spain. PBMCs, B-cell-depleted T cells, or T cells were the source of the cDNA or gDNA that made up the material.

Here immunoSEQ multiplex PCR was the method, and the copy in TCRdb shows in-frame clones only, minus some. The sample lists over 200,000 clones, over 70% occurring once. The CDR3 extends over 13 amino acids. V lost 8 bases and J lost 0, with 5 bases in between. The germline V gene has CDR1 LGHDT and CDR2 YNNKEL (reference sequence). This clone was seen a few times. The chain links TRBV3-1 (or the pseudogene TRBV3-2) to TRBJ2-6; no firm D call. Sequencing was performed on peripheral blood. The sequence was obtained from an older man with acute or convalescent COVID-19. DNA of the CDR3: TGTGCCAGCGGAGACTCTGGGGCCAACGTCCTGACTTTC. Residues: CASGDSGANVLTF.